Reported below is one T cell receptor beta chain. The data stem from a study of blood T cell repertoires in COVID-19. As for the study in general: The analysed material was cDNA or gDNA that came from T cells, B-cell-depleted T cells, or PBMCs.

The CDR3 is made up of 14 amino acids. Trimming shortened V by 5 bases and J by 4 bases, and 11 bases separated the two germline ends. Germline assignment: CDR1 SGHAT and CDR2 FQNNGV. Only in-frame clones appear in the TCRdb table, and some are missing; sequencing was by immunoSEQ multiplex PCR. The table records about 82,000 clones, around 88% of them present only once. The sequenced sample was peripheral blood. This clonotype originated in a woman in her fifties or sixties with acute or convalescent COVID-19. The rearrangement uses TRBV11-2 and TRBJ2-2, with a possible D match to TRBD2 (6 bases). The CDR3 nucleotides read TGTGCCAGCAGCCTATGGAGGGCCACCGGGGAGCTGTTTTTT. It is translated as CASSLWRATGELFF.